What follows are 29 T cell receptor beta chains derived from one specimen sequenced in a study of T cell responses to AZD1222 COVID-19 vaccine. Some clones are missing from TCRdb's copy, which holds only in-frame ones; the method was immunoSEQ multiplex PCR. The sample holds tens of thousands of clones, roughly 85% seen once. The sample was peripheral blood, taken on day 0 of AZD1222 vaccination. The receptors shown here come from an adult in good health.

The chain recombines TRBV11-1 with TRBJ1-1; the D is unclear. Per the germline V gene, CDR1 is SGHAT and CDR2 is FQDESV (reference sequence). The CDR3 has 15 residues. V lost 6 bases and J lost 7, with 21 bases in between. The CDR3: CASSPRPDGVSEAFF. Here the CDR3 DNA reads TGTGCCAGCAGTCCCCGCCCCGACGGAGTGAGTGAAGCTTTCTTT. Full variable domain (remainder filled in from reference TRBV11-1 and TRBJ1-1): EAEVAQSPRYKITEKSQAVAFWCDPISGHATLYWYRQILGQGPELLVQFQDESVVDDSQLPKDRFSAERLKGVDSTLKIQPAELGDSAMYLCASSPRPDGVSEAFFGQGTRLTVV.

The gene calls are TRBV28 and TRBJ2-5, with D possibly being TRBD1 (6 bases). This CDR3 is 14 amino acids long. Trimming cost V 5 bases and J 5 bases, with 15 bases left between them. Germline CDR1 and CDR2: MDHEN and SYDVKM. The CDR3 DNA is TGTGCCAGCAGTCTTACAGGGCACGGGGAGACCCAGTACTTC. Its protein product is CASSLTGHGETQYF.

Here the CDR3 DNA reads TGTGCCAGCAGCTTACCATTCGCAGATACGCAGTATTTT. This encodes CASSLPFADTQYF. The V call is TRBV7-2, the J call TRBJ2-3; no firm D call. Germline V gene lookup returns CDR1 SGHTA and CDR2 FQGNSA. The CDR3 consists of 13 residues. The V gene lost 2 bases and the J gene lost 4 bases, with 7 bases spanning the gap.

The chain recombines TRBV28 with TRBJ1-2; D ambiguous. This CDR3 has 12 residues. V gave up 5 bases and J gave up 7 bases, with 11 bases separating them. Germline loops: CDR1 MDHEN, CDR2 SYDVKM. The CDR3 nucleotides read TGTGCCAGCAGTCTTCTAGGGCTTGGCTACACCTTC. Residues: CASSLLGLGYTF.

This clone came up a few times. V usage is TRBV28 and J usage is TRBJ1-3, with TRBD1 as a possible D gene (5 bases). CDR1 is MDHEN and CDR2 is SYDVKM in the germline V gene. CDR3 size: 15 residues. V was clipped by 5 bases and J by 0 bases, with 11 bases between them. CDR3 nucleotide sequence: TGTGCCAGCAGTCCCCCGAGGGGCTCTGGAAACACCATATATTTT. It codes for CASSPPRGSGNTIYF.

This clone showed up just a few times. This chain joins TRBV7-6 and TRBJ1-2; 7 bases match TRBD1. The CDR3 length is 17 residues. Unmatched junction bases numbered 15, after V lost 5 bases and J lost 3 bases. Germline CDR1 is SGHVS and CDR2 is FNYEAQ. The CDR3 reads CASSHWPRDRAYYGYTF. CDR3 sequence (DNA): TGTGCCAGCAGCCATTGGCCTCGCGACAGGGCGTACTATGGCTACACCTTC.

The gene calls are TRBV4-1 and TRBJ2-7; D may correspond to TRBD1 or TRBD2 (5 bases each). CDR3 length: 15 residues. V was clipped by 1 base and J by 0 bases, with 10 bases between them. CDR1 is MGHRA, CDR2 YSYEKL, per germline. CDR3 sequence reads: CASSQAPGSSYEQYF. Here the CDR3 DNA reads TGCGCCAGCAGCCAAGCCCCAGGGAGCTCCTACGAGCAGTACTTC.

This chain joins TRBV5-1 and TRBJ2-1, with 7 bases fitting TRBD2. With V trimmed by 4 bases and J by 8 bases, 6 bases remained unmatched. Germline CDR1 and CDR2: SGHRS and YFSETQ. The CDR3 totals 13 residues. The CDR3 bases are TGCGCCAGCAGCCCCTGGGGGGGTGATGAGCAGTTCTTC. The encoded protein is CASSPWGGDEQFF. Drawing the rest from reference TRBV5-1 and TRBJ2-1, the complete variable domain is KAGVTQTPRYLIKTRGQQVTLSCSPISGHRSVSWYQQTPGQGLQFLFEYFSETQRNKGNFPGRFSGRQFSNSRSEMNVSTLELGDSALYLCASSPWGGDEQFFGPGTRLTVL.

As DNA, the CDR3 is TGTGCCAGCAGTCACGGACGGATCACAGATACGCAGTATTTT. Translation gives CASSHGRITDTQYF. The chain uses TRBV6-4 and TRBJ2-3; D not certain. Deletions cut 5 bases from V and 2 bases from J, with 11 bases between. The CDR3 is 14 amino acids. CDR1 is MRHNA, CDR2 SNTAGT, per germline.

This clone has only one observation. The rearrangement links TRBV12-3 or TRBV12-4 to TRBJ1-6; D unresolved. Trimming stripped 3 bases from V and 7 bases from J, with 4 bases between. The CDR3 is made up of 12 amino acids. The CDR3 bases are TGTGCCAGCAGTTTCCAGAATTCACCCCTCCACTTT. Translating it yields CASSFQNSPLHF.

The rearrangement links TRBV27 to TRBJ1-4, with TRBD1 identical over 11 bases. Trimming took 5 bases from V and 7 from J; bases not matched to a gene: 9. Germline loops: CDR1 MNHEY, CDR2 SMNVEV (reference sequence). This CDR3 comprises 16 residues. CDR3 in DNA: TGTGCCAGCAGTCGGGACAGGGGGTTGTTCAGTGAAAAACTGTTTTTT. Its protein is CASSRDRGLFSEKLFF.

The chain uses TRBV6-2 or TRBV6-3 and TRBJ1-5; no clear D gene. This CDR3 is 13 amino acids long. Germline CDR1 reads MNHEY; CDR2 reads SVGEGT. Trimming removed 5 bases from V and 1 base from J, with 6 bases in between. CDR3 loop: CASSPLSNQPQHF. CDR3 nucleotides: TGTGCCAGCAGTCCCCTAAGCAATCAGCCCCAGCATTTT.

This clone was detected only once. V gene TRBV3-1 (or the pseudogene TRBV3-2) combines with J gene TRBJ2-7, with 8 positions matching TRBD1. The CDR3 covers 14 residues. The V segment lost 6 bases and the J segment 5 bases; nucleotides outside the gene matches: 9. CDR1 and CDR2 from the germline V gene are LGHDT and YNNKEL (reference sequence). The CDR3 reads CASSGTGGSDEQYF. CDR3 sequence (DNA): TGTGCCAGCAGTGGGACAGGAGGTTCAGACGAGCAGTACTTC.

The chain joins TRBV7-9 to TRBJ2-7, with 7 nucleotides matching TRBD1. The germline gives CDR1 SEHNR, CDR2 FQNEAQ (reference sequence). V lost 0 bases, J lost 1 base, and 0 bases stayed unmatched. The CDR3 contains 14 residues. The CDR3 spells CASSLAGQSYEQYF. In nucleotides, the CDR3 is TGTGCCAGCAGCTTAGCGGGACAGTCCTACGAGCAGTACTTC.

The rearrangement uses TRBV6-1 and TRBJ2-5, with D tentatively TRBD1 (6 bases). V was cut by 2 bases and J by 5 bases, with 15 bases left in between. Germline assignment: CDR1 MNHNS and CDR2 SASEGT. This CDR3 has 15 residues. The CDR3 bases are TGTGCCAGCAGTGAAAACAGGGTGCTCCAGGAGACCCAGTACTTC. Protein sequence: CASSENRVLQETQYF.

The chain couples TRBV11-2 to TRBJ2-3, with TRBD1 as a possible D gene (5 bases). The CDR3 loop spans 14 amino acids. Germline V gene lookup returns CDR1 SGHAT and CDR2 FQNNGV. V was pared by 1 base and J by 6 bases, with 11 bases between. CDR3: CASSLARAMDTQYF. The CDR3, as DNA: TGTGCCAGCAGCTTAGCCAGGGCTATGGATACGCAGTATTTT. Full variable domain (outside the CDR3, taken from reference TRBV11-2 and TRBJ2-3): EAGVAQSPRYKIIEKRQSVAFWCNPISGHATLYWYQQILGQGPKLLIQFQNNGVVDDSQLPKDRFSAERLKGVDSTLKIQPAKLEDSAVYLCASSLARAMDTQYFGPGTRLTVL.

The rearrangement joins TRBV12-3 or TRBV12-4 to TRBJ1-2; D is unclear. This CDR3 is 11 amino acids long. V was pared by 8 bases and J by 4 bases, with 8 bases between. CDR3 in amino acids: CASGGLYGYTF. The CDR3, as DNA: TGTGCCAGCGGCGGACTCTATGGCTACACCTTC.

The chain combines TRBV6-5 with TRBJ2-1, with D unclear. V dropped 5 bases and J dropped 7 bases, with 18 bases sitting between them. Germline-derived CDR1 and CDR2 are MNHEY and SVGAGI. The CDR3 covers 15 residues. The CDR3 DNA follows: TGTGCCAGCAGTCTGGATCGGTCACATGGGAATGAGCAGTTCTTC. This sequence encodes CASSLDRSHGNEQFF.

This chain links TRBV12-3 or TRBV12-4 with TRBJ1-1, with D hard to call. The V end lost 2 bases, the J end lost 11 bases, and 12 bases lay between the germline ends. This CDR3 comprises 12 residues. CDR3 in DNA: TGTGCCAGCAGTTTATTTGGAGAAAGGGCTTTCTTT. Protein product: CASSLFGERAFF.

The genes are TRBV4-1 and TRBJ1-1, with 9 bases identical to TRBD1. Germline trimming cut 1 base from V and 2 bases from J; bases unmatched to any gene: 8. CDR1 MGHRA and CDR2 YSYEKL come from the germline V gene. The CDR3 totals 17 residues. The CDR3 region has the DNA TGCGCCAGCAGCCAAGTAGGGGACAGGGCCTTTAACACTGAAGCTTTCTTT. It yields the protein CASSQVGDRAFNTEAFF.

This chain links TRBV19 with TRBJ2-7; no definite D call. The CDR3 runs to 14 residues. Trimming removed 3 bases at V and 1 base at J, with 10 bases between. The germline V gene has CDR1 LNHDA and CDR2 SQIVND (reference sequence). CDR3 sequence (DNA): TGTGCCAGTAGTATTTTTATTGGGTCCTACGAGCAGTACTTC. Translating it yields CASSIFIGSYEQYF. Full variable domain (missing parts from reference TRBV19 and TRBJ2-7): DGGITQSPKYLFRKEGQNVTLSCEQNLNHDAMYWYRQDPGQGLRLIYYSQIVNDFQKGDIAEGYSVSREKKESFPLTVTSAQKNPTAFYLCASSIFIGSYEQYFGPGTRLTVT.

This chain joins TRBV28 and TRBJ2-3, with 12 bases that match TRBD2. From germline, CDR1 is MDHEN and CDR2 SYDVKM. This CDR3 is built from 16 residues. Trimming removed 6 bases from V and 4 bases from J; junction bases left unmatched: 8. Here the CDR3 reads CASRWTSGDWADTQYF. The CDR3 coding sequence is TGTGCCAGCAGGTGGACTAGCGGGGATTGGGCAGATACGCAGTATTTT.

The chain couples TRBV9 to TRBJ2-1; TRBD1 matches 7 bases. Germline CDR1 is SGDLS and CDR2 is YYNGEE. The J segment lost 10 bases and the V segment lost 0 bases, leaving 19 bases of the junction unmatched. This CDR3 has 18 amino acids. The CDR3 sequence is CASSVGSRGRVVIGEQFF. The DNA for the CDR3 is TGTGCCAGCAGCGTAGGCTCGAGGGGGCGCGTCGTAATAGGCGAGCAGTTCTTC. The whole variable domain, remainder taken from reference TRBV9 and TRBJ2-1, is DSGVTQTPKHLITATGQRVTLRCSPRSGDLSVYWYQQSLDQGLQFLIQYYNGEERAKGNILERFSAQQFPDLHSELNLSSLELGDSALYFCASSVGSRGRVVIGEQFFGPGTRLTVL.

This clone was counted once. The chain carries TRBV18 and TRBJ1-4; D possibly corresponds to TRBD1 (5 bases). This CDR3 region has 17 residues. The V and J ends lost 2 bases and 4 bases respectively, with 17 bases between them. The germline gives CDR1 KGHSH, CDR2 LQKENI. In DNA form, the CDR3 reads TGTGCCAGCTCACCAATGTCTGGGGCCGTAGGTAATGAAAAACTGTTTTTT. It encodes CASSPMSGAVGNEKLFF.

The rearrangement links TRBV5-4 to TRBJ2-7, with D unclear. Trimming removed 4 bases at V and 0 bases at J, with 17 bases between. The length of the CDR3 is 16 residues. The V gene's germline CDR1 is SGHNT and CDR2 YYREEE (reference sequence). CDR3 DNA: TGTGCCAGCAGCAGAAAGGACGTCTTGAGCTCCTACGAGCAGTACTTC. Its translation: CASSRKDVLSSYEQYF.

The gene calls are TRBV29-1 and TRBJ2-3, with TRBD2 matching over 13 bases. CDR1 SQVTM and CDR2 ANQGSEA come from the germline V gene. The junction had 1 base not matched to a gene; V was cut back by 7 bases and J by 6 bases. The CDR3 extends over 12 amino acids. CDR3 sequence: CSETSGGDTQYF. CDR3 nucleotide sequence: TGCAGCGAGACTAGCGGGGGGGATACGCAGTATTTT.

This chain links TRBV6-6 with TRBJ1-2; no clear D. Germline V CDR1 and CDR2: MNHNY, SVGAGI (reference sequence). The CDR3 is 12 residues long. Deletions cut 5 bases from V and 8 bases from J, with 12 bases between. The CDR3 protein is CASSREMGGYTF. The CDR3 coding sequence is TGTGCCAGCAGTCGGGAAATGGGGGGCTACACCTTC.

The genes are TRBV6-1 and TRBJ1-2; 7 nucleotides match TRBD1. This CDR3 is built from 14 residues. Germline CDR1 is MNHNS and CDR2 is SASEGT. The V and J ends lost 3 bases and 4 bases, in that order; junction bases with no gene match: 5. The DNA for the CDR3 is TGTGCCAGCAGTGACGACAGGGCGGTCTATGGCTACACCTTC. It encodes CASSDDRAVYGYTF.

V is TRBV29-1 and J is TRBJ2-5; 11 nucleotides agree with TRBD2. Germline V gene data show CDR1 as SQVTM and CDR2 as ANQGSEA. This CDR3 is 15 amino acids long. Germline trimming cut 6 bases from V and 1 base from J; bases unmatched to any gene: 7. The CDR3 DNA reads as TGCAGCGTCGGCCCTAGCGGGGGGCTCCAAGAGACCCAGTACTTC. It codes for CSVGPSGGLQETQYF.